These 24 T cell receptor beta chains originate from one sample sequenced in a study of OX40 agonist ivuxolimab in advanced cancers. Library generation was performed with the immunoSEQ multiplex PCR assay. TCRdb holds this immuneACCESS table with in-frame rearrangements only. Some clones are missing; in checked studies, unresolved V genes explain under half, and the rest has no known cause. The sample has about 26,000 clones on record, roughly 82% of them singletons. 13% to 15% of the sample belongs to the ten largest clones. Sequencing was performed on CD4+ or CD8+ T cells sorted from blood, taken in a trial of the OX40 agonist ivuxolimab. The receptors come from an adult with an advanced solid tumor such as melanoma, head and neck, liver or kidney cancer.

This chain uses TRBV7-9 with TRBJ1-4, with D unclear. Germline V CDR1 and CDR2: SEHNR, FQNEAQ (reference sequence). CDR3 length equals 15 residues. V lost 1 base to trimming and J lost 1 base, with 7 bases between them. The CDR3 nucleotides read TGTGCCAGCAGCTTAGAGGGTGAAACTAATGAAAAACTGTTTTTT. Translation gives CASSLEGETNEKLFF.

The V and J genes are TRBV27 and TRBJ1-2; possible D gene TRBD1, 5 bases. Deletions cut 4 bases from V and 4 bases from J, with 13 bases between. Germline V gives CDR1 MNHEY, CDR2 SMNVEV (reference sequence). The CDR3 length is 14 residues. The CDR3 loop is CASSWRGQAYGYTF. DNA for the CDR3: TGTGCCAGCAGTTGGCGGGGCCAGGCCTATGGCTACACCTTC.

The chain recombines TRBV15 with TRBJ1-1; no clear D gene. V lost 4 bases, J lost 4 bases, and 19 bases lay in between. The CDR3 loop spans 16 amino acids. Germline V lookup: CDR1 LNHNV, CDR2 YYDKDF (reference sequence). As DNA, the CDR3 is TGTGCCACCAGCACCCCTCGCGGAGGGATGAGCACTGAAGCTTTCTTT. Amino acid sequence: CATSTPRGGMSTEAFF.

CDR3 in amino acids: CASSEWGTGNNSPLHF. For the CDR3, the DNA is TGTGCCAGCAGTGAATGGGGGACAGGGAATAATTCACCCCTCCACTTT. This chain connects TRBV6-1 to TRBJ1-6, with 9 bases aligning to TRBD1. CDR1 is MNHNS and CDR2 is SASEGT in the germline V gene. Trimming at V came to 2 bases and at J to 5 bases, leaving 4 bases not matched to a gene. The CDR3 runs 16 residues.

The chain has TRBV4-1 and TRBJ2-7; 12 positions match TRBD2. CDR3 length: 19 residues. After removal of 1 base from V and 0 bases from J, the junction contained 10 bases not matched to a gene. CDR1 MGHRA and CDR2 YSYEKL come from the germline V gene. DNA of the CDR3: TGCGCCAGCAGCCAAGTCCAGTCTAGCGGGGGGGGCAGCTCCTACGAGCAGTACTTC. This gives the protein CASSQVQSSGGGSSYEQYF.

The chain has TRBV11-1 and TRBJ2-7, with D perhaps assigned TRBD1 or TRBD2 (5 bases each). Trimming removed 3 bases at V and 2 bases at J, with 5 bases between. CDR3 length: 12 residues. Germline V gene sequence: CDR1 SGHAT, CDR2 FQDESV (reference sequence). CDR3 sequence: CASSLGAYEQYF. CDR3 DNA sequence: TGTGCCAGCAGCTTGGGGGCCTACGAGCAGTACTTC.

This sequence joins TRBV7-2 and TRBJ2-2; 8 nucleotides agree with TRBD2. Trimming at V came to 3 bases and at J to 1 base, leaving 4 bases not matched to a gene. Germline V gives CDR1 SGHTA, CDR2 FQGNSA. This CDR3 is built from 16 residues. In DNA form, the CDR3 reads TGTGCCAGCAGCTTGTTAGCGGGGATGAACACCGGGGAGCTGTTTTTT. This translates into CASSLLAGMNTGELFF.

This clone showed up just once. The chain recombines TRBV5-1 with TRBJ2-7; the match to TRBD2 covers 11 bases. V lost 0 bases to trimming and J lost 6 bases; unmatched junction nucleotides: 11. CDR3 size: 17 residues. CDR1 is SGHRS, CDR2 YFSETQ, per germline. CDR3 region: CASSLEQRASGGSEQYF. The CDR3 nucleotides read TGCGCCAGCAGCTTGGAACAGAGGGCTAGCGGGGGGTCCGAGCAGTACTTC.

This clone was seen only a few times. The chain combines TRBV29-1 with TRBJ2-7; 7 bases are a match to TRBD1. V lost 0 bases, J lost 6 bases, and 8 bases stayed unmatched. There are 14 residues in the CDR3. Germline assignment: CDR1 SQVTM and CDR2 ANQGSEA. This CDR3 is CSVEEVNRGGEQYF. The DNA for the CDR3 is TGCAGCGTTGAAGAGGTGAACAGGGGCGGCGAGCAGTACTTC.

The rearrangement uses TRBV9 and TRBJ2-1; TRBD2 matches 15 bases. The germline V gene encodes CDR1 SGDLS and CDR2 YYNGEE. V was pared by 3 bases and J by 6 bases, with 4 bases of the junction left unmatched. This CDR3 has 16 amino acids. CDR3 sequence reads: CASSAPGLAGGNEQFF. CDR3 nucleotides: TGTGCCAGCAGCGCGCCGGGACTAGCGGGGGGCAATGAGCAGTTCTTC.

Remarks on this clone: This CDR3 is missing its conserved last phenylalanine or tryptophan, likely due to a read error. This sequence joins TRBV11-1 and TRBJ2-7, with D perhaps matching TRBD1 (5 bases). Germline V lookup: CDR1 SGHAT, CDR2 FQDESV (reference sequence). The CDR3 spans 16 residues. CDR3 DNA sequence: TGTGCCAGCATACACGGTCGACAGTACCTCTTCGACGACCAGTACCCC. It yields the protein CASIHGRQYLFDDQYP.

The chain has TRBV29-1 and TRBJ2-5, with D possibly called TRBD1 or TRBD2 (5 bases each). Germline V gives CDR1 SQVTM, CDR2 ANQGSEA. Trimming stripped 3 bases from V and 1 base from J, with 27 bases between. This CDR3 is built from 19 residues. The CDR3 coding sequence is TGCAGCGTTGAGCGATTTGATAGTACGACCGGGGCCAGCCAAGAGACCCAGTACTTC. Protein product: CSVERFDSTTGASQETQYF.

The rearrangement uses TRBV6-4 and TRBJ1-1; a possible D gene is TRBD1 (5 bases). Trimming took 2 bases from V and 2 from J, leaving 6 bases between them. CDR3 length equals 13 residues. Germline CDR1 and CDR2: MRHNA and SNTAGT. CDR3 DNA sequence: TGTGCCAGCAGTGACCGGGACAACACTGAAGCTTTCTTT. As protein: CASSDRDNTEAFF.

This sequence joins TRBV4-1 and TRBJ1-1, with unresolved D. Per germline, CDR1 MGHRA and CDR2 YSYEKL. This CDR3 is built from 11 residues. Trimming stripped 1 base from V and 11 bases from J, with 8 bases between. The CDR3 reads CASSQGFEAFF. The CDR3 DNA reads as TGCGCCAGCAGCCAAGGGTTTGAGGCTTTCTTT.

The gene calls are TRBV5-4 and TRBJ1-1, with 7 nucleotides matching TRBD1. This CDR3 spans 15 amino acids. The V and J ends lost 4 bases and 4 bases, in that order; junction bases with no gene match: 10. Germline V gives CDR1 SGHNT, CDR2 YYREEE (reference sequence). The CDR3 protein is CASSGWEGASTEAFF. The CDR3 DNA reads TGTGCCAGCAGCGGTTGGGAGGGGGCGAGCACTGAAGCTTTCTTT.

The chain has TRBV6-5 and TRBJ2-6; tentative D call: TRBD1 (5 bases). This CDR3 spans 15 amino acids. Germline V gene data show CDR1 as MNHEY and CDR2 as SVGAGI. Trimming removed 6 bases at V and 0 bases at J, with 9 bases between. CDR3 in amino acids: CASREQVSGANVLTF. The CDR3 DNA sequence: TGTGCCAGCAGGGAACAGGTCTCTGGGGCCAACGTCCTGACTTTC.

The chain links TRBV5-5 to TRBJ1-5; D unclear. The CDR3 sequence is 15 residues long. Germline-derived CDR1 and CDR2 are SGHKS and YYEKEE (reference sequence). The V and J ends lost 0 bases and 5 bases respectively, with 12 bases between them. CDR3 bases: TGTGCCAGCAGCTTGGCCGACGGCTGGTATCAGCCCCAGCATTTT. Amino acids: CASSLADGWYQPQHF.

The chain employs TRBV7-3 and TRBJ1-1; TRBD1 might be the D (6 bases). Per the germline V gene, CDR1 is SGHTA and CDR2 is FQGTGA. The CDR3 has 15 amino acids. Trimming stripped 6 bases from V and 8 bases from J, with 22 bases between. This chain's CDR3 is CASRHLGGLLVEAFF. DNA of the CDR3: TGTGCCAGCAGACACTTGGGGGGGCTATTGGTGGAAGCTTTCTTT.

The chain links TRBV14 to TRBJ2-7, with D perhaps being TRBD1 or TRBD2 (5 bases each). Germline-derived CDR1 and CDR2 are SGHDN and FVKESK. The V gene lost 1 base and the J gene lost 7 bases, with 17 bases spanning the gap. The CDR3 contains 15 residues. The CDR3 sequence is CASSQVHTGPGEQYF. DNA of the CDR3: TGTGCCAGCAGCCAAGTCCATACGGGGCCCGGTGAGCAGTACTTC.

The DNA for the CDR3 is TGTGCCAGCAGCGCGGGACGCCCCGGGGAGCTGTTTTTT. Residues: CASSAGRPGELFF. V usage is TRBV7-9 and J usage is TRBJ2-2, with D perhaps TRBD2 (6 bases). Trimming took off 5 bases at V and 6 bases at J, with 10 bases between the two ends. The CDR3 loop spans 13 amino acids. Per the germline V gene, CDR1 is SEHNR and CDR2 is FQNEAQ (reference sequence).

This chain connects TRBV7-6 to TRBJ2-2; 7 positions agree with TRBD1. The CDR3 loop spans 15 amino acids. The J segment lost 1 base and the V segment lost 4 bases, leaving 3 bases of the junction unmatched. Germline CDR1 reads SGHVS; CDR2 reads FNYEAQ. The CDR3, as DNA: TGTGCCAGCAGCTACCAGGGGGAGAACACCGGGGAGCTGTTTTTT. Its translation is CASSYQGENTGELFF.

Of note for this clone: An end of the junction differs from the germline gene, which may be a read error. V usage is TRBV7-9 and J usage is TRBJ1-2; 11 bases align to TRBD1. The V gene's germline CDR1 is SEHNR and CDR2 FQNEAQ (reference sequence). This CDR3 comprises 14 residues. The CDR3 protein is CASSHGRDRGFYTF. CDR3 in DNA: TGCGCCAGCAGCCATGGGAGGGACAGGGGGTTCTACACCTTC.

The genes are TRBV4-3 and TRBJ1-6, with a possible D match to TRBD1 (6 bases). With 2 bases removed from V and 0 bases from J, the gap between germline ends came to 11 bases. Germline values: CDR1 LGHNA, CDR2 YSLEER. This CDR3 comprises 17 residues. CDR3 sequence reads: CASSQTTGSSYNSPLHF. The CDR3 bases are TGCGCCAGCAGCCAAACCACAGGGAGCTCCTATAATTCACCCCTCCACTTT.

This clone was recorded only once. The CDR3 is CASRMDRGDQPQHF. Here the CDR3 DNA reads TGTGCCAGTAGGATGGACAGGGGGGATCAGCCCCAGCATTTT. The chain joins TRBV19 to TRBJ1-5, with TRBD1 identical over 10 bases. V was pared by 6 bases and J by 5 bases, with 4 bases of the junction left unmatched. The germline CDR1 and CDR2 sequences are LNHDA and SQIVND (reference sequence). The CDR3 totals 14 residues. Using reference TRBV19 and TRBJ1-5 for the parts outside the CDR3, the full variable domain is DGGITQSPKYLFRKEGQNVTLSCEQNLNHDAMYWYRQDPGQGLRLIYYSQIVNDFQKGDIAEGYSVSREKKESFPLTVTSAQKNPTAFYLCASRMDRGDQPQHFGDGTRLSIL.